Below, one T cell receptor beta chain is given with its context. The data derive from a study of OX40 agonist ivuxolimab in advanced cancers. Libraries were prepared by immunoSEQ multiplex PCR; TCRdb keeps only in-frame clonotypes and omits some of them. The sample yields about 69,000 clones, about nine tenths seen once. The ends lost 4 bases at V and 7 bases at J; junction bases unmatched: 5. Germline assignment: CDR1 MDHEN and CDR2 SYDVKM. The CDR3 spans 13 residues. The sequencing here drew on CD4+ or CD8+ T cells sorted from blood, taken in a trial of the OX40 agonist ivuxolimab. This sequence joins TRBV28 and TRBJ1-2; 8 bases agree with TRBD1. This sequence originates from an adult with an advanced solid tumor such as melanoma, head and neck, liver or kidney cancer. CDR3 loop: CASSSPQGGGYTF. In DNA form, the CDR3 reads TGTGCCAGCAGTTCCCCACAGGGGGGTGGCTACACCTTC.